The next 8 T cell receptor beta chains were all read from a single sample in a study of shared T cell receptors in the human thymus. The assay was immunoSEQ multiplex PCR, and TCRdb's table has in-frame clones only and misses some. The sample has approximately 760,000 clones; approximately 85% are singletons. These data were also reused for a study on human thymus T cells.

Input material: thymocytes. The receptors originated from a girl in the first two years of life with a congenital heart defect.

The CDR3 DNA follows: TGTGCCAGCAGCTTAGATCGAGGAGGGGACTATGGCTACACCTTC. Encoded protein: CASSLDRGGDYGYTF. V is TRBV11-3 and J is TRBJ1-2; maybe TRBD1 (5 bases). Trimming took 0 bases from V and 3 from J, leaving 11 bases between them. Germline V gives CDR1 SGHNT, CDR2 YENEEA. CDR3 length: 15 residues. The whole variable domain, remainder taken from reference TRBV11-3 and TRBJ1-2, is EAGVVQSPRYKIIEKKQPVAFWCNPISGHNTLYWYLQNLGQGPELLIRYENEEAVDDSQLPKDRFSAERLKGVDSTLKIQPAELGDSAVYLCASSLDRGGDYGYTFGSGTRLTVV.

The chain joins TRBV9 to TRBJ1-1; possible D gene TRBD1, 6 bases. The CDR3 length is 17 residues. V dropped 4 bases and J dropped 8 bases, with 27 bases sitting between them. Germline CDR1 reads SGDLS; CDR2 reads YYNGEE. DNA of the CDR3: TGTGCCAGCAGCCCACAGGGTTGGTTCACCGAGGAGTCCGAAGCTTTCTTT. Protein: CASSPQGWFTEESEAFF.

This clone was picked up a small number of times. The CDR3 DNA follows: TGTGCCAGCAGCCAAGGACGGAGACTCTATGGCTACACCTTC. It specifies CASSQGRRLYGYTF. The V call is TRBV14, the J call TRBJ1-2, with D unclear. Germline values: CDR1 SGHDN, CDR2 FVKESK. V was pared by 1 base and J by 4 bases, with 10 bases between. The CDR3 runs to 14 residues.

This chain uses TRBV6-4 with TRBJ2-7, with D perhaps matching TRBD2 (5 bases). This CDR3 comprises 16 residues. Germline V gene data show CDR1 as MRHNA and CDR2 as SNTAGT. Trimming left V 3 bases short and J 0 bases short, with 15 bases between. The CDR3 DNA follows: TGTGCCAGCAGTGAGACGGGAAGGGAGAACTCCTACGAGCAGTACTTC. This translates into CASSETGRENSYEQYF.

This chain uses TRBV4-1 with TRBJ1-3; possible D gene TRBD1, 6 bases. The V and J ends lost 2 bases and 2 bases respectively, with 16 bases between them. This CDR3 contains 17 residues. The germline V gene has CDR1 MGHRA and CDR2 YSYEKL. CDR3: CASSQLRTGTPGNTIYF. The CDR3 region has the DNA TGCGCCAGCAGCCAACTTAGAACAGGGACACCTGGAAACACCATATATTTT.

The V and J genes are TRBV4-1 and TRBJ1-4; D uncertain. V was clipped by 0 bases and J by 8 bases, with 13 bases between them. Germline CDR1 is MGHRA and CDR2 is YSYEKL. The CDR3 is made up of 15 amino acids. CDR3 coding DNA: TGCGCCAGCAGCCAAGATTACGAGGTTAAGGAAAAACTGTTTTTT. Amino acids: CASSQDYEVKEKLFF.

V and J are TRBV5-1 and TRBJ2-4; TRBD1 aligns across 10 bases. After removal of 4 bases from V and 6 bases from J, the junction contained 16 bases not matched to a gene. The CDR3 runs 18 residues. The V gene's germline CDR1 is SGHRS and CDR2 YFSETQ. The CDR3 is CASSRRDRGSRVRNIQYF. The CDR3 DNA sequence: TGCGCCAGCAGCCGCCGGGACAGGGGAAGTCGTGTTAGAAACATTCAGTACTTC.

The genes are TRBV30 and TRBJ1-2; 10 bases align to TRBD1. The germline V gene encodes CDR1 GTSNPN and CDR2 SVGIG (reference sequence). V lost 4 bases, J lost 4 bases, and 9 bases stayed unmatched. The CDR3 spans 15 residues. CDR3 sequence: CAWMDRTGGSYGYTF. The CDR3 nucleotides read TGTGCCTGGATGGACCGGACAGGGGGTAGCTATGGCTACACCTTC. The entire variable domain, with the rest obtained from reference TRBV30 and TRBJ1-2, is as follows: SQTIHQWPATLVQPVGSPLSLECTVEGTSNPNLYWYRQAAGRGLQLLFYSVGIGQISSEVPQNLSASRPQDRQFILSSKKLLLSDSGFYLCAWMDRTGGSYGYTFGSGTRLTVV.